This TCR beta chain comes out of a study of CD8+ T cells in alopecia areata. Treatment noted: oral pan-JAK inhibitor, 5-10 mg twice daily. Peripheral blood, together with lesional scalp punch biopsies, was collected from alopecia areata patients. CD4+ and CD8+ T cells were sorted from PBMCs. cDNA prepared by RNA extraction and subsequent reverse transcription served as the template for sequencing. The protocol was immunoSEQ multiplex PCR, while the TCRdb copy is restricted to in-frame clones and leaves out a portion. Here the sample spans 120,000 or so clones, around 63% being singletons. There are a few counts of this clone. Its antigen is not identified. Study outcomes and limitations: Normal scalp showed lower clonality than lesional scalp, especially alopecia totalis/universalis. Sequences from scalp samples also cover resident alphabeta T cells of normal skin.

This CDR3 is built from 15 residues. Germline V lookup: CDR1 SGHDT, CDR2 YYEEEE. V dropped 4 bases and J dropped 1 base, with 14 bases sitting between them. The receptor was derived from a human donor with alopecia areata. The chain joins TRBV5-6 to TRBJ1-1; possible D gene TRBD1, 5 bases. The material sequenced was CD4+ T cells sorted from blood, taken at week 4, from a patient treated with tofacitinib. The DNA of the CDR3 is TGTGCCAGCAGCCTGGTGGGGGGAAAGAACACTGAAGCTTTCTTT. This codes for CASSLVGGKNTEAFF.